This passage covers 14 T cell receptor beta chains from one sample sequenced in a study of blood T cell repertoires in COVID-19. Here immunoSEQ multiplex PCR was the method, and the copy in TCRdb shows in-frame clones only, minus some. Counted here are some 180,000 clones, 86% occurring once; the ten biggest clones make up just under 25%. Sequencing was carried out using PBMCs or T cells enriched from blood (not recorded which). These receptors originate from a woman aged 40 to 49 in a cohort exposed to, infected with or recovered from COVID-19 (not recorded which).

V usage is TRBV4-1 and J usage is TRBJ1-1; 9 bases map to TRBD1. Germline V CDR1 and CDR2: MGHRA, YSYEKL. V was pared by 0 bases and J by 9 bases, with 5 bases of the junction left unmatched. The CDR3 length is 14 residues. The CDR3 reads CASSQEGQGRKAFF. In DNA, the CDR3 is TGCGCCAGCAGCCAAGAGGGACAGGGACGTAAAGCTTTCTTT.

The gene calls are TRBV27 and TRBJ2-5, with D possibly TRBD1 on 6 matching bases. Germline V gene data show CDR1 as MNHEY and CDR2 as SMNVEV (reference sequence). The CDR3 is made up of 15 amino acids. V was pared by 3 bases and J by 1 base, with 12 bases between. The chain's CDR3 is CASSFRGMAQETQYF. DNA for the CDR3: TGTGCCAGCAGTTTTAGGGGGATGGCCCAAGAGACCCAGTACTTC.

This clone was seen once. The chain joins TRBV6-5 to TRBJ1-4, with TRBD1 matching 8 bases. CDR3 length: 13 amino acids. The V gene end was trimmed by 6 bases and the J gene end by 3 bases; junction bases not matched to a gene: 0. CDR1 is MNHEY and CDR2 is SVGAGI in the germline V gene. The CDR3 loop is CASSRGPNEKLFF. The CDR3 DNA reads TGTGCCAGCAGCAGGGGGCCTAATGAAAAACTGTTTTTT.

The chain recombines TRBV24-1 with TRBJ1-4; D unclear. Trimming removed 8 bases at V and 4 bases at J, with 13 bases between. This CDR3 is built from 14 residues. The germline V gene encodes CDR1 KGHDR and CDR2 SFDVKD. Here the CDR3 reads CATTPTEINEKLFF. The CDR3 DNA sequence: TGTGCCACCACTCCCACAGAGATTAATGAAAAACTGTTTTTT.

This clone was found once. The genes are TRBV7-2 and TRBJ2-3, with D uncertain. The CDR3 consists of 14 residues. Trimming removed 1 base at V and 5 bases at J, with 10 bases between. Germline assignment: CDR1 SGHTA and CDR2 FQGNSA. The CDR3 is CASSLGLAVDTQYF. Written as DNA, the CDR3 is TGTGCCAGCAGCTTAGGACTGGCAGTAGATACGCAGTATTTT.

V and J are TRBV7-9 and TRBJ2-5; maybe TRBD1 (5 bases). The CDR3 consists of 13 residues. V was cut by 6 bases and J by 3 bases, with 11 bases left in between. Germline V gene lookup returns CDR1 SEHNR and CDR2 FQNEAQ (reference sequence). The CDR3, as DNA: TGTGCCAGCAGTCATGACAGAGAAGAGACCCAGTACTTC. Its translation: CASSHDREETQYF.

The rearrangement uses TRBV27 and TRBJ2-5; 7 bases are a match to TRBD1. Trimming cost V 4 bases and J 2 bases; bases outside gene matches: 10. The germline V gene encodes CDR1 MNHEY and CDR2 SMNVEV (reference sequence). The CDR3 is 16 residues long. CDR3 region: CASSSDPRDSQETQYF. CDR3 sequence (DNA): TGTGCCAGCAGTTCCGATCCCCGGGACAGTCAAGAGACCCAGTACTTC.

The chain links TRBV5-1 to TRBJ2-1; TRBD2 aligns across 7 bases. Germline V CDR1 and CDR2: SGHRS, YFSETQ. The CDR3 contains 16 residues. Trimming cost V 0 bases and J 0 bases; bases outside gene matches: 3. The CDR3 DNA reads as TGCGCCAGCAGCTTGGCCGGGGGGAGCTCCTACAATGAGCAGTTCTTC. Translating it yields CASSLAGGSSYNEQFF.

The rearrangement uses TRBV6-2 or TRBV6-3 and TRBJ1-2, with 8 positions matching TRBD1. There are 14 residues in the CDR3. Trimming took 5 bases from V and 4 from J; bases not matched to a gene: 6. In germline, CDR1 is MNHEY, CDR2 SVGEGT. The CDR3 is CASSQQGASYGYTF. As DNA, the CDR3 is TGTGCCAGCAGTCAGCAGGGGGCTAGCTATGGCTACACCTTC.

This chain joins TRBV6-6 and TRBJ1-5, with a weak D call TRBD1 (6 bases). The CDR3 has 14 amino acids. V was clipped by 5 bases and J by 7 bases, with 15 bases between them. CDR1 and CDR2 from the germline V gene are MNHNY and SVGAGI (reference sequence). The CDR3 nucleotides read TGTGCCAGCAGTACGACAGGCGTGCCCCAGCCCCAGCATTTT. Encoded protein: CASSTTGVPQPQHF.

This chain uses TRBV27 with TRBJ2-1; a possible D gene is TRBD2 (6 bases). Germline V CDR1 and CDR2: MNHEY, SMNVEV (reference sequence). With 0 bases removed from V and 6 bases from J, the gap between germline ends came to 15 bases. The CDR3 totals 16 residues. The CDR3 nucleotides read TGTGCCAGCAGTTTATCGGTAGGGTTCGGGGGCAATGAGCAGTTCTTC. Translation: CASSLSVGFGGNEQFF.

This chain links TRBV7-9 with TRBJ2-7, with TRBD2 matching over 7 bases. Germline-derived CDR1 and CDR2 are SEHNR and FQNEAQ (reference sequence). The CDR3 runs to 16 residues. Trimming cost V 4 bases and J 2 bases; bases outside gene matches: 11. This CDR3 reads CASSYGGTVTAYEQYF. DNA of the CDR3: TGTGCCAGCAGCTACGGGGGGACTGTGACCGCCTACGAGCAGTACTTC.

The chain carries TRBV28 and TRBJ1-2, with 7 bases lining up with TRBD1. The CDR3 contains 16 residues. Germline CDR1 reads MDHEN; CDR2 reads SYDVKM. Germline trimming cut 5 bases from V and 5 bases from J; bases unmatched to any gene: 14. The CDR3 sequence is CASSPLSTGYFYGYTF. In DNA, the CDR3 is TGTGCCAGCAGTCCTCTCTCGACAGGGTACTTTTATGGCTACACCTTC.

This sequence joins TRBV4-2 and TRBJ2-1, with 9 bases that match TRBD2. The CDR3 runs to 16 residues. Germline loops: CDR1 LGHNA, CDR2 YNFKEQ. V shed 4 bases, J shed 7 bases, and the junction held 11 bases outside the gene matches. The chain's CDR3 is CASSRIGAGGPNEQFF. CDR3 nucleotides: TGTGCCAGCAGCCGCATAGGGGCGGGGGGGCCAAATGAGCAGTTCTTC.